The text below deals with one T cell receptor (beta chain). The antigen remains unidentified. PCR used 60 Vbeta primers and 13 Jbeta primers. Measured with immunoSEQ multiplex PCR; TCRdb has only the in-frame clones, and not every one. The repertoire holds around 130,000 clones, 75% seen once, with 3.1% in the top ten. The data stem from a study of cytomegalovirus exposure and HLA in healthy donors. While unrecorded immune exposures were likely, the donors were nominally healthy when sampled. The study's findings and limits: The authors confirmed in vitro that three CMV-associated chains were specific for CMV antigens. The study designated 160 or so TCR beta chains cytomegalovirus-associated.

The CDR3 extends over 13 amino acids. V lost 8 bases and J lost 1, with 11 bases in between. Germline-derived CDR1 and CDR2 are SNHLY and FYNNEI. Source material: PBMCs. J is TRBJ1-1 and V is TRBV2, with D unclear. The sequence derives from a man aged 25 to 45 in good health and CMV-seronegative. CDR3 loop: CASGGRPNTEAFF. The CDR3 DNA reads TGTGCCAGCGGCGGGCGGCCGAACACTGAAGCTTTCTTT. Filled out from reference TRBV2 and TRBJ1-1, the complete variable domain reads EPEVTQTPSHQVTQMGQEVILRCVPISNHLYFYWYRQILGQKVEFLVSFYNNEISEKSEIFDDQFSVERPDGSNFTLKIRSTKLEDSAMYFCASGGRPNTEAFFGQGTRLTVV.